This T cell receptor beta chain was sequenced in a study of cytomegalovirus exposure and HLA in healthy donors. This CDR3 has 12 residues. Looked up from germline, CDR1 is SGHAT and CDR2 is FQNNGV. After removal of 5 bases from V and 12 bases from J, the junction contained 7 bases not matched to a gene. Everyone who donated was a healthy bone marrow donor. On this clone itself: Its cognate antigen is unknown.

Study-level points and caveats: As was reported, the classifier diagnosed cytomegalovirus status with high specificity and sensitivity. The study listed about 150 cytomegalovirus-associated TCR beta chains. Available immune exposure information covered CMV serostatus only.

Primers: 60 Vbeta forward and 13 Jbeta reverse. Clones were read by immunoSEQ multiplex PCR, and TCRdb kept only the in-frame ones, dropping some. This repertoire shows over 200,000 clones, around 88% found once; its top ten account for about 1%. Sequenced input: PBMCs. This receptor was obtained from a woman under 30 in good health and CMV-seronegative. V usage is TRBV11-2 and J usage is TRBJ1-3; TRBD1 matches 7 bases. CDR3 sequence (DNA): TGTGCCAGCAGCCCGACAGGGCGCGGCATATATTTT. Translating gives CASSPTGRGIYF. Full variable domain (remainder filled in from reference TRBV11-2 and TRBJ1-3): EAGVAQSPRYKIIEKRQSVAFWCNPISGHATLYWYQQILGQGPKLLIQFQNNGVVDDSQLPKDRFSAERLKGVDSTLKIQPAKLEDSAVYLCASSPTGRGIYFGEGSWLTVV.